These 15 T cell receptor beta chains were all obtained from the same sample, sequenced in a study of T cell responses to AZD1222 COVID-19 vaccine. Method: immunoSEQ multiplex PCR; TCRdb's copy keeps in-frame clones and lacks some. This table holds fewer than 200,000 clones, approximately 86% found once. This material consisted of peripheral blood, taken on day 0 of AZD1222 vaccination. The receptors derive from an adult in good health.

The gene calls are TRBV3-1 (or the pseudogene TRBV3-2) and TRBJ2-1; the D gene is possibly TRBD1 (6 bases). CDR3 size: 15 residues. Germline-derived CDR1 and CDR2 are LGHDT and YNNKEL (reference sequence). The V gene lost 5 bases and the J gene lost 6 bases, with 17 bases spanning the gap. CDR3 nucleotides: TGTGCCAGCAGCTTTACGCGGACAGTACCCAATGAGCAGTTCTTC. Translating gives CASSFTRTVPNEQFF.

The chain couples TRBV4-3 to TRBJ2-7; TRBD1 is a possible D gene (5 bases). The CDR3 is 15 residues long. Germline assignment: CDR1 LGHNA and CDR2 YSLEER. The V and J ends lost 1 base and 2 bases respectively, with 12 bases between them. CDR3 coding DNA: TGCGCCAGCAGCCAAGCGACAGTAGGGCCCTACGAGCAGTACTTC. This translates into CASSQATVGPYEQYF.

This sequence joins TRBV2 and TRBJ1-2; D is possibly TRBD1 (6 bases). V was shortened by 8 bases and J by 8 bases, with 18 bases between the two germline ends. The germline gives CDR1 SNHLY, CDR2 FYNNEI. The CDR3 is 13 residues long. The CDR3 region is CASRQDSLGGYTF. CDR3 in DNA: TGTGCCAGCCGGCAGGACAGCCTGGGGGGCTACACCTTC.

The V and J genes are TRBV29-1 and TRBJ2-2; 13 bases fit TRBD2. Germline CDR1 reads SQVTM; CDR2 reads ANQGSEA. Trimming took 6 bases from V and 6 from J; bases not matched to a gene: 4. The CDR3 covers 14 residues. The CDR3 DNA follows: TGCAGCGTCCGACTAGCGGGAGGTCCCGGGGAGCTGTTTTTT. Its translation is CSVRLAGGPGELFF.

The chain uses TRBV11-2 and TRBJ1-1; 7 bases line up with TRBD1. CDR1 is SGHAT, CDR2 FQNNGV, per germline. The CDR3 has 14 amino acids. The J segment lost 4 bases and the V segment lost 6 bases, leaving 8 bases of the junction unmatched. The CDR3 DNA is TGTGCCAGCAGTCACTCCAAGGGGGCCACTGAAGCTTTCTTT. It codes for CASSHSKGATEAFF.

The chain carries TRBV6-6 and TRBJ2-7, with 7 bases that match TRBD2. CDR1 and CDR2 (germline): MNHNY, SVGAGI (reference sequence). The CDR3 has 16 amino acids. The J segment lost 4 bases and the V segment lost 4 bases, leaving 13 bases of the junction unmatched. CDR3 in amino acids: CASSSLEAPGGYEQYF. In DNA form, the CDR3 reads TGTGCCAGCAGTTCTCTGGAGGCTCCGGGGGGATACGAGCAGTACTTC.

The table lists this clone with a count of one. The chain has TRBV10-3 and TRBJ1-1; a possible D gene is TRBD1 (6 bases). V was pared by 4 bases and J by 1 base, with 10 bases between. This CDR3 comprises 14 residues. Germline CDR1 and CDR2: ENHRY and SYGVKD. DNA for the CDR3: TGTGCCATCAGTGCAGGGGTCGGGAACACTGAAGCTTTCTTT. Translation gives CAISAGVGNTEAFF.

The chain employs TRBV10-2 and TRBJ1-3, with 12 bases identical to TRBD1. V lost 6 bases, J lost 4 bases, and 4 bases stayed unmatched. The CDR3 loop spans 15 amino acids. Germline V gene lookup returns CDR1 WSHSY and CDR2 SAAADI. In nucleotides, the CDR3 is TGCGCCAGCAGCGGGACAGGGGGCGCCGGAAACACCATATATTTT. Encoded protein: CASSGTGGAGNTIYF.

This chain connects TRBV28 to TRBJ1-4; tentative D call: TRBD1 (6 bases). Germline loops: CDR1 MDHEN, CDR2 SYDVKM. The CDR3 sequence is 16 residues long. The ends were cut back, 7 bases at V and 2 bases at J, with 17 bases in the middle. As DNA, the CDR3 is TGTGCCAGCACCTCGGGGGGGGCGCTTACTAATGAAAAACTGTTTTTT. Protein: CASTSGGALTNEKLFF. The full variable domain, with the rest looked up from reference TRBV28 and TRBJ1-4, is DVKVTQSSRYLVKRTGEKVFLECVQDMDHENMFWYRQDPGLGLRLIYFSYDVKMKEKGDIPEGYSVSREKKERFSLILESASTNQTSMYLCASTSGGALTNEKLFFGSGTQLSVL.

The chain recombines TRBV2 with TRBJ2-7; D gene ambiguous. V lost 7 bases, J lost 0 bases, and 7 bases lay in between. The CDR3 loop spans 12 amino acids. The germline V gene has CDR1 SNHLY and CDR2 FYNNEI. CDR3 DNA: TGTGCCAGCACCCGAAACTCCTACGAGCAGTACTTC. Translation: CASTRNSYEQYF.

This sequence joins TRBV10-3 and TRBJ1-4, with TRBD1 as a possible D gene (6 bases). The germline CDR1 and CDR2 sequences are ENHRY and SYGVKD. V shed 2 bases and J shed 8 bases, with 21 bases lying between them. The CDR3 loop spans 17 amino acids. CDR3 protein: CAISETRTASLEEKLFF. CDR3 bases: TGTGCCATCAGTGAGACCCGGACAGCTAGCCTTGAGGAAAAACTGTTTTTT.

The DNA of the CDR3 is TGTGCCATCGGGGACAGGGTCACTGAAGCTTTCTTT. Translation: CAIGDRVTEAFF. The chain combines TRBV10-3 with TRBJ1-1; TRBD1 matches at 9 bases. The CDR3 covers 12 residues. The trim removed 8 bases at V and 4 bases at J, leaving 2 bases unmatched. The germline CDR1 and CDR2 sequences are ENHRY and SYGVKD.

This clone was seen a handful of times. The CDR3 region has the DNA TGTGCCAGCAGTTACCTCTATGGCTACACCTTC. This translates into CASSYLYGYTF. This chain connects TRBV28 to TRBJ1-2; D unresolved. CDR1 is MDHEN, CDR2 SYDVKM, per germline. Trimming left V 4 bases short and J 4 bases short, with 4 bases between. This CDR3 comprises 11 residues.

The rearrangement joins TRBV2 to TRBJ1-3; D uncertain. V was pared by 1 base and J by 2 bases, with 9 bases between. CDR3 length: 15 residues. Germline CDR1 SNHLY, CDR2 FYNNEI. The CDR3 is CASSEEGRTGNTIYF. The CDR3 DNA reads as TGTGCCAGCAGTGAAGAAGGGAGGACTGGAAACACCATATATTTT.

The CDR3 protein is CASSVDRGSYEQYF. The CDR3 DNA reads TGTGCCAGCAGCGTAGACAGGGGGTCCTACGAGCAGTACTTC. The V call is TRBV9, the J call TRBJ2-7; 8 bases match TRBD1. J lost 1 base, V lost 0 bases, and 0 bases had no gene match. Germline assignment: CDR1 SGDLS and CDR2 YYNGEE. This CDR3 comprises 14 residues.